These 21 T cell receptor beta chains originate from one sample sequenced in a study of blood T cell repertoires in COVID-19. Repertoires were generated with immunoSEQ multiplex PCR, while TCRdb's copy carries only in-frame clones and drops some. The table includes some 150,000 clones, 80% detected once. Sequenced input: peripheral blood. These receptors were obtained from a man in his sixties with acute or convalescent COVID-19.

This chain links TRBV19 with TRBJ2-7; TRBD1 matches at 8 bases. CDR1 and CDR2 (germline): LNHDA, SQIVND (reference sequence). J lost 5 bases, V lost 3 bases, and 6 bases had no gene match. This CDR3 spans 14 amino acids. CDR3 coding DNA: TGTGCCAGTAGTATGGGGACAGGAACCCACGAGCAGTACTTC. It specifies CASSMGTGTHEQYF.

The CDR3 region is CASRAGTGRSGELFF. CDR3 in DNA: TGTGCCAGTAGGGCCGGGACAGGTCGGTCCGGGGAGCTGTTTTTT. The chain uses TRBV19 and TRBJ2-2, with 8 positions matching TRBD1. Germline CDR1 reads LNHDA; CDR2 reads SQIVND (reference sequence). The CDR3 runs 15 residues. V dropped 6 bases and J dropped 6; count of bases not matched to a gene: 9. Filled out from reference TRBV19 and TRBJ2-2, the complete variable domain reads DGGITQSPKYLFRKEGQNVTLSCEQNLNHDAMYWYRQDPGQGLRLIYYSQIVNDFQKGDIAEGYSVSREKKESFPLTVTSAQKNPTAFYLCASRAGTGRSGELFFGEGSRLTVL.

The rearrangement links TRBV24-1 to TRBJ2-5; 9 nucleotides line up with TRBD2. CDR3 length: 14 residues. V shed 3 bases and J 4 bases; nucleotides not matched to a gene: 2. The germline gives CDR1 KGHDR, CDR2 SFDVKD. CDR3 in amino acids: CATSDSGRLETQYF. The CDR3 nucleotides are TGTGCCACCAGTGATAGCGGGAGGCTAGAGACCCAGTACTTC.

The rearrangement joins TRBV9 to TRBJ2-7, with 7 bases lining up with TRBD1. The CDR3 covers 15 residues. The germline CDR1 and CDR2 sequences are SGDLS and YYNGEE. Trimming removed 3 bases from V and 5 bases from J; junction bases left unmatched: 11. The CDR3 nucleotides read TGTGCCAGCAGCGAGGGACAGTCCCTATACGACGAGCAGTACTTC. Translating it yields CASSEGQSLYDEQYF. Full variable domain (remainder filled in from reference TRBV9 and TRBJ2-7): DSGVTQTPKHLITATGQRVTLRCSPRSGDLSVYWYQQSLDQGLQFLIQYYNGEERAKGNILERFSAQQFPDLHSELNLSSLELGDSALYFCASSEGQSLYDEQYFGPGTRLTVT.

V is TRBV19 and J is TRBJ1-6; 10 bases match TRBD1. J was trimmed by 7 bases and V by 5 bases; bases with no gene match: 2. This CDR3 contains 14 residues. Germline V lookup: CDR1 LNHDA, CDR2 SQIVND (reference sequence). CDR3 region: CASSSGQGNSPLHF. The CDR3 nucleotides are TGTGCCAGTAGTTCGGGACAGGGGAATTCACCCCTCCACTTT.

This clone occurred a few times. The chain has TRBV6-5 and TRBJ2-7; TRBD2 might be the D (5 bases). The CDR3 loop spans 15 amino acids. V dropped 3 bases and J dropped 2 bases, with 14 bases sitting between them. Germline values: CDR1 MNHEY, CDR2 SVGAGI. CDR3 DNA: TGTGCCAGCAGTTATAGCGAGGTCGGGGCCTACGAGCAGTACTTC. This gives the protein CASSYSEVGAYEQYF.

The table lists this clone with a few counts. The V call is TRBV4-1, the J call TRBJ2-1, with 7 bases that match TRBD2. CDR3 length: 15 amino acids. Trimming cost V 1 base and J 8 bases; bases outside gene matches: 8. Germline assignment: CDR1 MGHRA and CDR2 YSYEKL. Written as DNA, the CDR3 is TGCGCCAGCAGCCAAGTCGGGGGGTACCGGGATGAGCAGTTCTTC. Its protein is CASSQVGGYRDEQFF.

This rearrangement joins TRBV19 to TRBJ1-2; 7 bases are a match to TRBD1. The CDR3 is made up of 14 amino acids. CDR1 is LNHDA and CDR2 is SQIVND in the germline V gene (reference sequence). Trimming removed 3 bases from V and 12 bases from J; junction bases left unmatched: 13. The CDR3 sequence: CASSMGRAGGENTF. CDR3 nucleotide sequence: TGTGCCAGTAGTATGGGAAGGGCAGGGGGAGAGAACACCTTC.

The CDR3 spells CASSPGNPYEQYF. CDR3 DNA sequence: TGTGCCAGCTCACCTGGCAACCCCTACGAGCAGTACTTC. V is TRBV18 and J is TRBJ2-7; D uncertain. Germline CDR1 KGHSH, CDR2 LQKENI. Between the trimmed V and J ends, which lost 3 bases and 2 bases, there was a span of 8 bases. CDR3 length: 13 residues.

V is TRBV5-8 and J is TRBJ1-1, with D hard to call. Germline V gene lookup returns CDR1 SGHTS and CDR2 YDEGEE. The CDR3 spans 12 residues. Trimming took off 0 bases at V and 7 bases at J, with 7 bases between the two ends. The CDR3 nucleotides are TGTGCCAGCAGCTTGGTCGGTAGTGAAGCTTTCTTT. Translated, it gives CASSLVGSEAFF.

The chain carries TRBV7-8 and TRBJ2-1; TRBD2 matches 8 bases. J gave up 9 bases and V 4 bases, and 8 bases lay outside the gene matches. The CDR3 sequence is 14 residues long. Germline lookup yields CDR1 SGHVS and CDR2 FQNEAQ. CDR3 loop: CASSSQAGGSEQFF. The CDR3 DNA is TGTGCCAGCAGCTCCCAGGCGGGGGGAAGTGAGCAGTTCTTC. Based on the CDR3 plus reference TRBV7-8 and TRBJ2-1, the full variable domain is GAGVSQSPRYKVAKRGQDVALRCDPISGHVSLFWYQQALGQGPEFLTYFQNEAQLDKSGLPSDRFFAERPEGSVSTLKIQRTQQEDSAVYLCASSSQAGGSEQFFGPGTRLTVL.

The V call is TRBV5-1, the J call TRBJ1-3; a weak D match, TRBD1 (5 bases). V was trimmed by 4 bases and J by 4 bases, leaving 15 bases between them. Germline-derived CDR1 and CDR2 are SGHRS and YFSETQ. CDR3 length equals 15 residues. The CDR3 region has the DNA TGCGCCAGCAGCGTGCAGGGTCAGTCAGGAAACACCATATATTTT. It codes for CASSVQGQSGNTIYF.

The V and J genes are TRBV2 and TRBJ2-5, with a possible D match to TRBD2 (7 bases). CDR1 SNHLY and CDR2 FYNNEI come from the germline V gene. V was trimmed by 2 bases and J by 4 bases, leaving 17 bases between them. The CDR3 loop spans 16 amino acids. The CDR3 region has the DNA TGTGCCAGCAGTGAATACGTGGGAGGGGGGCGAGAGACCCAGTACTTC. The encoded protein is CASSEYVGGGRETQYF.

This chain uses TRBV28 with TRBJ1-6; TRBD1 matches at 7 bases. The V segment lost 6 bases and the J segment 0 bases; nucleotides outside the gene matches: 11. CDR1 and CDR2 (germline): MDHEN, SYDVKM. CDR3 size: 18 residues. The chain's CDR3 is CASSLGQLLGSYNSPLHF. The CDR3 nucleotides read TGTGCCAGCAGCCTGGGACAGCTACTGGGCTCCTATAATTCACCCCTCCACTTT.

This chain uses TRBV7-9 with TRBJ1-4; D might be TRBD1 (5 bases). The germline V gene has CDR1 SEHNR and CDR2 FQNEAQ (reference sequence). The CDR3 covers 18 residues. Trimming took off 2 bases at V and 4 bases at J, with 20 bases between the two ends. The CDR3 DNA reads TGTGCCAGCAGCTTATATTACAGTAGGGGCACCATTAATGAAAAACTGTTTTTT. This gives the protein CASSLYYSRGTINEKLFF.

V usage is TRBV29-1 and J usage is TRBJ1-1; no reliable D call. Deletions cut 3 bases from V and 0 bases from J, with 11 bases between. Germline values: CDR1 SQVTM, CDR2 ANQGSEA. The CDR3 runs 14 residues. The CDR3 sequence: CSVDSEGLNTEAFF. DNA of the CDR3: TGCAGCGTTGACAGCGAGGGCTTGAACACTGAAGCTTTCTTT.

The chain is built from TRBV4-1 and TRBJ2-1, with 12 nucleotides matching TRBD2. With 4 bases clipped from V and 8 bases from J, the junction kept 9 bases outside the gene matches. This CDR3 comprises 16 residues. The V gene's germline CDR1 is MGHRA and CDR2 YSYEKL. The DNA of the CDR3 is TGCGCCAGCAGCCCATCCACTAGCGGGGGGTTCGATGAGCAGTTCTTC. Its protein is CASSPSTSGGFDEQFF.

The chain is built from TRBV7-2 and TRBJ2-3, with 7 bases aligning to TRBD1. Germline V CDR1 and CDR2: SGHTA, FQGNSA. The CDR3 runs 15 residues. Germline trimming cut 6 bases from V and 4 bases from J; bases unmatched to any gene: 10. The CDR3 here is CASREGGRGPDTQYF. The DNA for the CDR3 is TGTGCCAGCAGAGAAGGGGGCAGGGGCCCAGATACGCAGTATTTT.

The CDR3 sequence is CATATGGAKNIQYF. The DNA of the CDR3 is TGTGCCACCGCAACAGGGGGAGCCAAAAACATTCAGTACTTC. The chain recombines TRBV4-2 with TRBJ2-4; TRBD1 agrees at 8 bases. CDR1 is LGHNA and CDR2 is YNFKEQ in the germline V gene. V shed 10 bases, J shed 0 bases, and the junction held 5 bases outside the gene matches. The CDR3 has 14 amino acids.

This clone was picked up a small number of times. The V call is TRBV7-3, the J call TRBJ1-4; D not resolved. Germline lookup yields CDR1 SGHTA and CDR2 FQGTGA. The CDR3 contains 13 residues. Trimming shortened V by 2 bases and J by 7 bases, and 8 bases separated the two germline ends. CDR3 DNA sequence: TGTGCCAGCAGCTTAGCCTCCGGTGAAAAACTGTTTTTT. Its protein product is CASSLASGEKLFF.

This sequence joins TRBV7-2 and TRBJ1-3; D may be TRBD1 (5 bases). Germline-derived CDR1 and CDR2 are SGHTA and FQGNSA. The CDR3 sequence is 15 residues long. V was trimmed by 5 bases and J by 7 bases, leaving 18 bases between them. The DNA for the CDR3 is TGTGCCAGCAGCGAAGCGGGGGGGTCAGCGAACACCATATATTTT. Encoded protein: CASSEAGGSANTIYF.